These 4 T cell receptor beta chains originate from one sample sequenced in a study of PD-L1 blockade in urothelial cancer. Time point in this sample: pretreatment peripheral blood. The assay was immunoSEQ multiplex PCR, and TCRdb's table has in-frame clones only and misses some. The data contain 40,000 to 55,000 clones, 88% of them singletons. The material was PBMCs, obtained around atezolizumab (anti-PD-L1) treatment. The receptor source for this set is a donor over 35 with urothelial cancer.

The gene calls are TRBV14 and TRBJ2-1, with a tentative D call TRBD1 (6 bases). CDR1 is SGHDN and CDR2 is FVKESK in the germline V gene. The CDR3 extends over 14 amino acids. V was trimmed by 6 bases and J by 2 bases, leaving 11 bases between them. In DNA, the CDR3 is TGTGCCAGCAGTAGCGAGGGGGCCTACAATGAGCAGTTCTTC. This gives the protein CASSSEGAYNEQFF.

The rearrangement links TRBV11-3 to TRBJ2-3; D may be TRBD1 (6 bases). The V gene's germline CDR1 is SGHNT and CDR2 YENEEA. The CDR3 contains 18 residues. The V end was cut by 0 bases, the J end by 3 bases, with 19 bases between. CDR3: CASSLDPDRAGVTDTQYF. The CDR3 nucleotides read TGTGCCAGCAGCTTAGATCCCGACCGGGCAGGGGTAACAGATACGCAGTATTTT.

The chain joins TRBV10-3 to TRBJ2-7; 7 nucleotides line up with TRBD2. The germline CDR1 and CDR2 sequences are ENHRY and SYGVKD. CDR3 length: 14 amino acids. Trimming took 4 bases from V and 1 from J; bases not matched to a gene: 4. DNA of the CDR3: TGTGCCATCAGTGGGCAGCGGGATTCCTACGAGCAGTACTTC. Translated: CAISGQRDSYEQYF.

The chain is built from TRBV9 and TRBJ1-1; no firm D call. Germline assignment: CDR1 SGDLS and CDR2 YYNGEE. Trimming shortened V by 2 bases and J by 2 bases, and 7 bases separated the two germline ends. The CDR3 length is 13 residues. Written as DNA, the CDR3 is TGTGCCAGCAGCGTGGCCGAAAACACTGAAGCTTTCTTT. This gives the protein CASSVAENTEAFF.